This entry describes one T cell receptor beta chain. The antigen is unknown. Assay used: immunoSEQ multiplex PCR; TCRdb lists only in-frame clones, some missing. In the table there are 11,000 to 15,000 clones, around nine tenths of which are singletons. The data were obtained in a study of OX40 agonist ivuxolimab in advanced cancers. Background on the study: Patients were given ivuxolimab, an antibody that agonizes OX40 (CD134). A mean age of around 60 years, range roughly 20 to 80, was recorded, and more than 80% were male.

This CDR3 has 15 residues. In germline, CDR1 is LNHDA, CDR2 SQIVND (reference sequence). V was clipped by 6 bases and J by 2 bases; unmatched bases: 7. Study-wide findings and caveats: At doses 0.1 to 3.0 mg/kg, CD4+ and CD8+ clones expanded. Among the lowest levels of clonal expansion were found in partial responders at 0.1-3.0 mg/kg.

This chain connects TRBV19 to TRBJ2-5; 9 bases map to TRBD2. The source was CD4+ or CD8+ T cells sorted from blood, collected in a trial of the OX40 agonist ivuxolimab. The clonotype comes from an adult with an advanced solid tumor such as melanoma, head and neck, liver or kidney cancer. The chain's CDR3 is CASSRGGGGQETQYF. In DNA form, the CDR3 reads TGTGCCAGTAGCCGTGGCGGGGGGGGACAAGAGACCCAGTACTTC.